This T cell receptor beta chain was retrieved from a study of cytomegalovirus exposure and HLA in healthy donors. This clone was found a few times. Its antigen is currently unknown. The PCR contained 60 Vbeta and 13 Jbeta primers. Method: immunoSEQ multiplex PCR; TCRdb's copy keeps in-frame clones and lacks some. The table shows fewer than 120,000 clones, with 75% to 80% occurring only once. The study, taken as a whole, reports: Previously analyzed data showed that most TCR beta V segments were productive at a frequency of about 87% or about 30%. An analysis that was carried out later associated about 17,000 TCR beta sequences with HLA alleles at 0.05 false discovery rate. HLA restriction was apparent for most CMV-associated TCR beta chains in a later analysis. Accurate HLA-A and HLA-B prediction from TCR beta sequences was reported for most subjects.

The sequenced material came from PBMCs. The sequence was collected from a woman between 25 and 40 years old in good health and CMV-seronegative.

CDR3 residues: CASRISGEIYNEQFF. The CDR3 DNA reads as TGTGCCAGCCGCATCTCGGGGGAAATCTACAATGAGCAGTTCTTC. This chain links TRBV6-4 with TRBJ2-1; D possibly corresponds to TRBD2 (6 bases). With 8 bases removed from V and 3 bases from J, the gap between germline ends came to 17 bases. This CDR3 has 15 amino acids. Germline lookup yields CDR1 MRHNA and CDR2 SNTAGT.